This section outlines one T cell receptor beta chain sequence together with its context. Its antigen is still unknown. The data were taken from a study of shared clonotypes between healthy human individuals. Study-level information: The study enrolled a couple of women and a few men aged 18 to 49. Findings of the study overall: Sequencing depth was a factor that was expected to affect clonotype sharing among donors.

Genomic DNA from each subset was divided evenly over several immunoSEQ plates. Assay: immunoSEQ multiplex PCR; the TCRdb copy retains only in-frame clones and omits some. The sample has approximately 2.4 million clones, approximately 95% seen once; the top ten hold more than 0.1%. The V gene's germline CDR1 is SGHNT and CDR2 YYREEE (reference sequence). The CDR3 totals 14 residues. Trimming took 4 bases from V and 6 from J, leaving 16 bases between them. Sequenced input: naive CD4+ T cells sorted from blood. The subset here: CD45RA+ positively selected. The chain links TRBV5-4 to TRBJ1-2; D is unclear. The receptor comes from a man aged 18-30 years in good health. The chain's CDR3 is CASSPVGGIDGYTF. Here the CDR3 DNA reads TGTGCCAGCAGCCCGGTGGGCGGGATAGATGGCTACACCTTC.